This TCR beta chain was documented in a study of CD8 T cells in ankylosing spondylitis. The V gene's germline CDR1 is SGHRS and CDR2 YFSETQ. Trimming stripped 1 base from V and 7 bases from J, with 9 bases between. This CDR3 contains 12 residues. Whole-study findings and limits: In reactive arthritis synovial fluid and blood, some motif variants had been reported before. What seemed typical of ankylosing spondylitis blood was a TCR beta motif built from several highly homologous variants.

Making use of molecular barcodes, quantitative 5'-RACE generated TCR beta libraries. TCRdb independently ran MiXCR on the 5' RACE reads; one entry per CDR3 protein. The table shows hundreds of thousands of distinct CDR3 sequences, with about 11% occurring only once. In its sample, this clonotype was seen a few times. Its target is unknown. The source is a male donor with ankylosing spondylitis. The sequenced sample consisted of blood, either unsorted or a sorted T cell fraction (not recorded which). The chain uses TRBV5-1 and TRBJ2-7, with D perhaps TRBD1 or TRBD2 (5 bases each). The DNA of the CDR3 is TGCGCCAGCAGCTTGAAAGGGGAGGAGCAGTACTTC. Translated, it gives CASSLKGEEQYF.